Below, one T cell receptor beta chain is given with its context. The data were obtained in a study of blood T cell repertoires in COVID-19. Study information: Some COVID-19 samples were acute and others convalescent; all came from the United States, Italy and Spain. Sources were T cells, B-cell-depleted T cells, or PBMCs; the material itself was cDNA or gDNA.

Original methodology: Reference gene primer amplification gave nucleated cell count estimates. Assay used: immunoSEQ multiplex PCR; TCRdb lists only in-frame clones, some missing. The V and J calls and clone size come from that table; D and trimming were worked out from the DNA. The sample includes 290,000 or so clones, approximately 86% seen only once; the top ten take around 1.2%. The germline V gene has CDR1 SGHVS and CDR2 FQNEAQ. This CDR3 is 14 amino acids long. V lost 1 base and J lost 8, with 14 bases in between. This receptor was identified in a man between 65 and 80 years old with acute or convalescent COVID-19. Source material: peripheral blood. This sequence joins TRBV7-8 and TRBJ1-2; D unresolved. DNA for the CDR3: TGTGCCAGCAGCTTAGAGGAGGGCAGGAGGGGCTACACCTTC. Translating gives CASSLEEGRRGYTF.